The rows below give T cell receptor beta chains drawn from one sample of a study of blood T cell repertoires in COVID-19. TCRdb keeps only in-frame clones here, not all; method: immunoSEQ multiplex PCR. Of about 160,000 clones in the sample, roughly 84% were seen once. The specimen was peripheral blood. The receptors shown here come from a woman between 45 and 60 years old with COVID-19, enrolled during active disease. Both conserved end residues are part of each CDR3. Each record gives: V gene, CDR3 length, clone size, J gene, D gene, CDR3 DNA, CDR3 protein. D genes are given only for firm matches. Clone size appears in some rows only: once, few, many, or a class for an expanded clone.

TRBV11-2,15,.,TRBJ2-3,TRBD2,TGTGCCAGCCGCCCCTGGGGGGGGAGCACAGATACGCAGTATTTT,CASRPWGGSTDTQYF
TRBV30,12,.,TRBJ1-1,.,TGTGCCTGGAGTGTCCGAGGCGCTGAAGCTTTCTTT,CAWSVRGAEAFF
TRBV29-1,13,few,TRBJ1-2,.,TGCAGCGCTGACTCAGGGGCTAACTATGGCTACACCTTC,CSADSGANYGYTF
TRBV7-9,13,.,TRBJ2-7,.,TGTGCCAGCAGCCGGGACTGGGACTACGAGCAGTACTTC,CASSRDWDYEQYF
TRBV28,14,.,TRBJ1-2,TRBD1,TGTGCCAGCAGTTTAGGGGACAGGTCGGATAGCTACACCTTC,CASSLGDRSDSYTF
TRBV3-1/TRBV3-2,15,.,TRBJ2-5,TRBD2,TGTGCCAGCAGTCGGGCGGGGGGGAGCCAAGAGACCCAGTACTTC,CASSRAGGSQETQYF
TRBV9,16,.,TRBJ2-7,.,TGTGCCAGCAGCGTAGCAGGTGGGCTCAGCTTTTACGAGCAGTACTTC,CASSVAGGLSFYEQYF
TRBV4-1,13,.,TRBJ1-5,.,TGCGCCAGCAACCAGGCCTGGAATCAGCCCCAGCATTTT,CASNQAWNQPQHF
TRBV14,16,.,TRBJ1-6,.,TGTGCCAGCAGCCAAGGAACAGGGTGGTATAATTCACCCCTCCACTTT,CASSQGTGWYNSPLHF
TRBV11-2,15,.,TRBJ2-7,.,TGTGCCAGCAGCTTAGTTGGCGGGGCGCCCTACGAGCAGTACTTC,CASSLVGGAPYEQYF
TRBV5-4,14,.,TRBJ2-5,.,TGTGCCAGCAGCTTGAGGCCGGAGGGAGAGACCCAGTACTTC,CASSLRPEGETQYF